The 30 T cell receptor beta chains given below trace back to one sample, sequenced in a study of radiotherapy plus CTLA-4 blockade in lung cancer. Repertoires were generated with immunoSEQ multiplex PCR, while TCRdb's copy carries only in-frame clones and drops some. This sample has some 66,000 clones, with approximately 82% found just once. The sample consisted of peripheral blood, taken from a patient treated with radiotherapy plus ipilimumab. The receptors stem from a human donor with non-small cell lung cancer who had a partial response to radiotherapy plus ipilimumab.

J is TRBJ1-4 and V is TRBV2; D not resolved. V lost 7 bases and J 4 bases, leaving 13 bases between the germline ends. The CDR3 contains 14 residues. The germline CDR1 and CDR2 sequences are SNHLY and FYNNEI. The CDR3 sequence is CASTQDGLNEKLFF. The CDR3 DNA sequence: TGTGCCAGCACCCAGGACGGACTTAATGAAAAACTGTTTTTT.

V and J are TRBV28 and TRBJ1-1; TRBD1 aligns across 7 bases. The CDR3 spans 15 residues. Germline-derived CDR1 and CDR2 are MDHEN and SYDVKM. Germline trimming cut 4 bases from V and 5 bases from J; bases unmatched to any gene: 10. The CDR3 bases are TGTGCCAGCAGTTCGACCCGGACAGGAGGGACTGAAGCTTTCTTT. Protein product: CASSSTRTGGTEAFF.

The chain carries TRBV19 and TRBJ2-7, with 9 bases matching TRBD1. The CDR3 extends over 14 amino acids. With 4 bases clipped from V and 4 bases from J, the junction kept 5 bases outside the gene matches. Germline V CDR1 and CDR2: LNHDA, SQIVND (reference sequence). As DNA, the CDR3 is TGTGCCAGTAGTACAACCGGGACAGGGTACGAGCAGTACTTC. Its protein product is CASSTTGTGYEQYF. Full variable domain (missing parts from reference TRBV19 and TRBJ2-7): DGGITQSPKYLFRKEGQNVTLSCEQNLNHDAMYWYRQDPGQGLRLIYYSQIVNDFQKGDIAEGYSVSREKKESFPLTVTSAQKNPTAFYLCASSTTGTGYEQYFGPGTRLTVT.

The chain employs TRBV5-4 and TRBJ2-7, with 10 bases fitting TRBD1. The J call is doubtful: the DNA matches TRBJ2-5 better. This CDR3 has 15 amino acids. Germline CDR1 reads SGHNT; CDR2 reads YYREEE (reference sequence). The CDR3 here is CASRSGTGERETQYF. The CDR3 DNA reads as TGTGCCAGCAGATCCGGGACAGGGGAGCGAGAGACCCAGTACTTC.

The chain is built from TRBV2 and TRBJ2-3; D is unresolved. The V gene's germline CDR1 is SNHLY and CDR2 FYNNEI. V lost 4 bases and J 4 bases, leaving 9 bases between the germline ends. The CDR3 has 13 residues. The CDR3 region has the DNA TGTGCCAGCAGTGCAGTTGGCCCAGATACGCAGTATTTT. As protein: CASSAVGPDTQYF.

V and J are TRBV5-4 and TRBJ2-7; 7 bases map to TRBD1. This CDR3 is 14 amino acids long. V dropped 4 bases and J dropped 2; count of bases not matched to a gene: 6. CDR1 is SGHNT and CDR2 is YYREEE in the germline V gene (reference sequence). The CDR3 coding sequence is TGTGCCAGCAGCCTTAGGGACAGCACCTACGAGCAGTACTTC. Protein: CASSLRDSTYEQYF.

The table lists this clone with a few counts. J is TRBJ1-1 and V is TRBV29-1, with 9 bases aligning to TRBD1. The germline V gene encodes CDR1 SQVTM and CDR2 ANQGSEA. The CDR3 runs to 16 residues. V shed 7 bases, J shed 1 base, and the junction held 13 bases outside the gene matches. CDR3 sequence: CSARDRDPRGNTEAFF. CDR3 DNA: TGCAGCGCCCGGGACAGGGATCCGAGAGGGAACACTGAAGCTTTCTTT.

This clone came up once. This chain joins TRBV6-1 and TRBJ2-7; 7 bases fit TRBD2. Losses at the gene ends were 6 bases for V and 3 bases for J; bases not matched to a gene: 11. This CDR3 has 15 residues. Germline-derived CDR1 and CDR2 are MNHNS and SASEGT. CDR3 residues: CASRGGAAHFYEQYF. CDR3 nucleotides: TGTGCCAGCAGGGGAGGGGCAGCGCATTTCTACGAGCAGTACTTC.

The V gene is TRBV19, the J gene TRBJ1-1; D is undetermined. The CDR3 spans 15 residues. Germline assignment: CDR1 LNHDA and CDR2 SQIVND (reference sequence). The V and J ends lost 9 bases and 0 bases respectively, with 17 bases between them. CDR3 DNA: TGTGCCAGCCAGCCTGAGCGGGGTCTGAACACTGAAGCTTTCTTT. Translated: CASQPERGLNTEAFF.

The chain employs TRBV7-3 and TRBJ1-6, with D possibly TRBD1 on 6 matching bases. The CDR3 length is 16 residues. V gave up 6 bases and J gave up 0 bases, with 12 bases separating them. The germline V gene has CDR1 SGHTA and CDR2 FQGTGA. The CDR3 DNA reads TGTGCCAGCAGGTCAGACAGGAGCTCCTATAATTCACCCCTCCACTTT. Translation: CASRSDRSSYNSPLHF.

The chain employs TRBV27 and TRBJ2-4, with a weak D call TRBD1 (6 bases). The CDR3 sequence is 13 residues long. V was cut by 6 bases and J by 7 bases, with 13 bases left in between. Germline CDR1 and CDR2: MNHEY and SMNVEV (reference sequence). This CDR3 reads CASRPQGRNIQYF. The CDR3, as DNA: TGTGCCAGCAGACCACAGGGTAGGAACATTCAGTACTTC.

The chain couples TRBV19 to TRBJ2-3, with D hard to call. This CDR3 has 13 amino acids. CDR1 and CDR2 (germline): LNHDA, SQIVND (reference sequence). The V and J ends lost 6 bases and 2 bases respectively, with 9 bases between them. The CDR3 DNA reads TGTGCCAGTAGCCTACTATCCACAGATACGCAGTATTTT. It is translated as CASSLLSTDTQYF.

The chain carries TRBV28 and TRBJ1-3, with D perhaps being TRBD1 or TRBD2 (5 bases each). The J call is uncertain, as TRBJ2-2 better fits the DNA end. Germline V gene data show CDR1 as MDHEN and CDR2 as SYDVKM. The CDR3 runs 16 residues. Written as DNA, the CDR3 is TGTGCCAGCAGTTCCCCCCTCGGGACCAGTACCCGGGAGCTGTTTTTT. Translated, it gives CASSSPLGTSTRELFF.

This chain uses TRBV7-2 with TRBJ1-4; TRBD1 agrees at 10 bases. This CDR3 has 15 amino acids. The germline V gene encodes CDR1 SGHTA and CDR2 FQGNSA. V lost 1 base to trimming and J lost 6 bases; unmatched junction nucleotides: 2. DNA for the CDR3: TGTGCCAGCAGCTTAGGCGGGACAGGGGATGAAAAACTGTTTTTT. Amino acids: CASSLGGTGDEKLFF.

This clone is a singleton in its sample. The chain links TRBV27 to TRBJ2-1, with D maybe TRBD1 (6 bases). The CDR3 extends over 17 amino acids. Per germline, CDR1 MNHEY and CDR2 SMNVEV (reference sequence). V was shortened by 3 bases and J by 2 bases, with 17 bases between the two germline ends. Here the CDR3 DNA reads TGTGCCAGCAGTTTTTATCGGACGACAGGAGCCTACAATGAGCAGTTCTTC. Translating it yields CASSFYRTTGAYNEQFF.

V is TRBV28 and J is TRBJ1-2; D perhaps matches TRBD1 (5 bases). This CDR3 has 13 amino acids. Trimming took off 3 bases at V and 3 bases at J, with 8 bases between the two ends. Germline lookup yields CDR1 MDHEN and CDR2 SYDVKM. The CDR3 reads CASSLGLDYGYTF. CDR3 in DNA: TGTGCCAGCAGTTTGGGACTCGACTATGGCTACACCTTC.

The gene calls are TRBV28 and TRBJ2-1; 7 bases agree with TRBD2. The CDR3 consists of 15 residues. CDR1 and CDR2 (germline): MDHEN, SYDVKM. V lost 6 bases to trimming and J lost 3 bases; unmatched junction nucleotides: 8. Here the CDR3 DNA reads TGTGCCAGCAGCCCACTGGGGGAGGGCTACAATGAGCAGTTCTTC. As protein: CASSPLGEGYNEQFF. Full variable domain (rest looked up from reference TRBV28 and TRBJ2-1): DVKVTQSSRYLVKRTGEKVFLECVQDMDHENMFWYRQDPGLGLRLIYFSYDVKMKEKGDIPEGYSVSREKKERFSLILESASTNQTSMYLCASSPLGEGYNEQFFGPGTRLTVL.

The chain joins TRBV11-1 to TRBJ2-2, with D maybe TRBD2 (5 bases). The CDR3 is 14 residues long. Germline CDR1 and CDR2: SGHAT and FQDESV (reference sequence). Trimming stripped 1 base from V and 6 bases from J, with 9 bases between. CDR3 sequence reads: CASSLGWGAGELFF. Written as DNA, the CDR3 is TGTGCCAGCAGCTTAGGGTGGGGAGCCGGGGAGCTGTTTTTT.

The CDR3 sequence: CASSRQGAYGYTF. The DNA for the CDR3 is TGTGCCAGCAGCCGACAGGGGGCCTATGGCTACACCTTC. V gene TRBV6-5 combines with J gene TRBJ1-2; 10 bases line up with TRBD1. The CDR3 is made up of 13 amino acids. Per the germline V gene, CDR1 is MNHEY and CDR2 is SVGAGI. J lost 4 bases, V lost 6 bases, and 2 bases had no gene match.

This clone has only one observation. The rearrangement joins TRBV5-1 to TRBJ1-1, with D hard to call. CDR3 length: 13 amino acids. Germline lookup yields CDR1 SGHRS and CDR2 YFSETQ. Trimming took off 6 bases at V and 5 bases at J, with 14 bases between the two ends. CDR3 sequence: CASNPSGRTEAFF. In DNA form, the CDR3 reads TGCGCCAGCAACCCTTCGGGTCGAACTGAAGCTTTCTTT.

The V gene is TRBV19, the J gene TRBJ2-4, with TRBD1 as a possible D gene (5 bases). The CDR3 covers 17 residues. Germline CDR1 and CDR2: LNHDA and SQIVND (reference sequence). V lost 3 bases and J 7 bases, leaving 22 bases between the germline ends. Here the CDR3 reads CASSISSHAGPNNIQYF. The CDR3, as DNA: TGTGCCAGTAGTATCTCCTCCCATGCAGGGCCGAATAACATTCAGTACTTC.

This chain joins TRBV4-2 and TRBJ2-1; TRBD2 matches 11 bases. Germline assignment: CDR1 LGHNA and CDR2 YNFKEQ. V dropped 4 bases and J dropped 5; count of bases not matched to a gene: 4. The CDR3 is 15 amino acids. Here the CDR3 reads CASSPLAGGHNEQFF. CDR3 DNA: TGTGCCAGCAGCCCTCTAGCGGGAGGTCACAATGAGCAGTTCTTC.

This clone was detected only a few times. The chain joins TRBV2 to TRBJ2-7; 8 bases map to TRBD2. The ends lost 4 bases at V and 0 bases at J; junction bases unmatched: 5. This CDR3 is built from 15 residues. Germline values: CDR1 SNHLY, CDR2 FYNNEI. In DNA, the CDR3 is TGTGCCAGCAGTGCAATGCGGGAGGTCTCCTACGAGCAGTACTTC. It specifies CASSAMREVSYEQYF.

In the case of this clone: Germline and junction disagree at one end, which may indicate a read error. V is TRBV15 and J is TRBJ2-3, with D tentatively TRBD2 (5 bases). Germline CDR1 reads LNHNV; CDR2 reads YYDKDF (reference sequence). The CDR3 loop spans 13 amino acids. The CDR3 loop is CATSRETGSGIKF. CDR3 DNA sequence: TGTGCCACCAGCAGAGAAACGGGAAGCGGAATTAAATTT.

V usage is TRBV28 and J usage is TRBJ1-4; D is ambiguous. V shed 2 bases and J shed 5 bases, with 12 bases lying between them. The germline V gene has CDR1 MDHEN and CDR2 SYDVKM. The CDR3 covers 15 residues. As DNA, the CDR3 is TGTGCCAGCAGTTTAGTTCTTCCCGGGAATGAAAAACTGTTTTTT. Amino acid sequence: CASSLVLPGNEKLFF.

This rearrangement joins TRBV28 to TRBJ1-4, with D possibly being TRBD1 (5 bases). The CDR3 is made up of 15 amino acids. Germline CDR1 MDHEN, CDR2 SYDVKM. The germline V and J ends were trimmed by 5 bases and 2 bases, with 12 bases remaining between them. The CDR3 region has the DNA TGTGCCAGCAGTCCCTGGGGGGGTACTAATGAAAAACTGTTTTTT. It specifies CASSPWGGTNEKLFF. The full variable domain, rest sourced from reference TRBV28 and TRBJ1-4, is DVKVTQSSRYLVKRTGEKVFLECVQDMDHENMFWYRQDPGLGLRLIYFSYDVKMKEKGDIPEGYSVSREKKERFSLILESASTNQTSMYLCASSPWGGTNEKLFFGSGTQLSVL.

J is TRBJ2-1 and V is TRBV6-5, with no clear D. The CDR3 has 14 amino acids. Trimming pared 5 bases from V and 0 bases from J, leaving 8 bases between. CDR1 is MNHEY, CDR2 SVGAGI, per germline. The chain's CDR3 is CASSRQRSYNEQFF. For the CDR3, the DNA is TGTGCCAGCAGTCGACAACGCTCCTACAATGAGCAGTTCTTC.

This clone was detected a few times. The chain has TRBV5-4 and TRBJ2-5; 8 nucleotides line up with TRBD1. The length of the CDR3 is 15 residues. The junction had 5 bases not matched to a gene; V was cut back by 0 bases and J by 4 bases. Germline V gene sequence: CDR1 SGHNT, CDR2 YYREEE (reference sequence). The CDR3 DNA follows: TGTGCCAGCAGCTTGGCGTCAGGGGGCGGAGAGACCCAGTACTTC. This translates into CASSLASGGGETQYF.

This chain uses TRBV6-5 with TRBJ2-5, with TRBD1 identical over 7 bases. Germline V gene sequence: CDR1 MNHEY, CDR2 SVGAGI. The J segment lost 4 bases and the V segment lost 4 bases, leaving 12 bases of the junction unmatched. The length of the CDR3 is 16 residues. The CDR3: CASSSTFPRQGETQYF. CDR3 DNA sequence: TGTGCCAGCAGTTCCACCTTCCCGAGACAGGGAGAGACCCAGTACTTC.

In DNA form, the CDR3 reads TGTGCCACCAGCAGAGATGGGACTAGCGGGAGGGCTAGAGAGACCCAGTACTTC. It codes for CATSRDGTSGRARETQYF. J is TRBJ2-5 and V is TRBV15, with TRBD2 identical over 16 bases. The germline gives CDR1 LNHNV, CDR2 YYDKDF (reference sequence). V lost 0 bases and J lost 4; bases outside the gene matches: 5. The CDR3 runs to 18 residues.